The clone carrying this T cell receptor (beta chain) was counted ten times or more. Its target is not known. This specimen belongs to a study of type 1 regulatory T cells. Across the study: An in vitro protocol generated T-allo10, a Tr1-enriched, alloantigen-specific CD4 T cell product. Study-level results: Tr1 cells had a more restricted TCR repertoire than non-Tr1 cells.

The V end was cut by 6 bases, the J end by 7 bases, with 24 bases between. The CDR3 extends over 15 amino acids. Germline lookup yields CDR1 SQVTM and CDR2 ANQGSEA. Each CDR3 protein is one row after TCRdb ran MiXCR on the reads. The sample records 35,000 to 50,000 distinct CDR3 sequences, 10% to 15% being singletons. The J gene is TRBJ1-2, the V gene TRBV29-1, with D perhaps TRBD1 (5 bases). Sequencing was carried out using cultured non-Tr1 T cells, either the whole culture or a sorted T cell fraction (not recorded which). The sequence was obtained from a human donor in good health. This CDR3 reads CSVPGEGRLGSGYTF. The CDR3 nucleotides read TGCAGCGTACCTGGGGAGGGGCGCTTGGGTAGTGGCTACACCTTC.